This T cell receptor (beta chain) is drawn from a study of blood T cell repertoires in COVID-19 (dated by TCRdb to 2018 to 2021). Concerning the study at large: Samples covering the acute and convalescent phases of COVID-19 were provided by collaborators in the United States, Italy and Spain. HLA class I and class II types, where available, came from metadata supplied by the sample provider rather than from assay-based typing. The prospective study material was composed of cDNA or gDNA derived from T cells, B-cell-depleted T cells, or PBMCs. The samples were drawn from two sources: the first 160 participants of the ongoing ImmuneRACE study, and 1,200 or so subjects contributed by 6 global collaborators. The dataset comprised deeply sampled blood TCRbeta repertoires from subjects exposed to, actively infected with, or recovered from COVID-19. The repertoires were made available in a free public database intended to serve as a resource for research on the immune response to SARS-CoV-2. A de-identified subject ID, COVID-19 status, age in years and sex were almost always included in the sample metadata.

TCRbeta CDR3 regions were amplified from genomic DNA by means of the immunoSEQ Assay, a bias-controlled multiplex PCR. The authors' pipeline ran thus. The number of nucleated cells in each sample was estimated by amplification of reference gene primers within the assay. Sequence reads were collapsed and filtered to measure the absolute abundance of every unique TCRbeta CDR3 rearrangement. For each sample, productive Simpson clonality was calculated by taking the square root of Simpson's diversity index across productive rearrangements. The clones in this table, taken by TCRdb from immuneACCESS, are in-frame only. Not every clone is retained; where verified, under half of the shortfall comes from an unresolved V gene, and the cause of the rest is unknown. That table gives V, J and clone size, and the DNA gave D and trimming. The sample includes over 70,000 clones, with approximately 79% observed a single time. Jointly, the top ten make up about 16% of the sample.

The trim is 5 bases for V and 4 bases for J, with a gap of 6 bases between the germline ends. From the cysteine up to the phenylalanine, the CDR3 has a length of 12 residues. Solely the CDR3 DNA is kept, with 36 bases framed from the first base. From a lookup of the germline V gene, CDR1 and CDR2 are MDHEN and SYDVKM. Broad study findings and their caveats: Clinical and demographic metadata were provided uncurated, with the amount varying by source and participant.

As concerns this clone: Its antigen is not yet known. There are no base qualities to consult, and no much larger clone falls within one base.

Whole blood was collected in K2EDTA tubes by collaborating institutions according to the institutions' own protocols. For TCRbeta analysis, collaborators shipped samples as frozen whole blood, isolated PBMCs, or DNA extracted from either of those sample types. Sequenced input: peripheral blood. The TCR sequence derives from a man between 65 and 85 years old with active or convalescent COVID-19. The chain is encoded by TRBV28 joined to TRBJ1-3; no D gene is confidently identified. The DNA sequence is TGTGCCAGCAGTCTACCAGGAAACACCATATATTTT. Its translation reads: CASSLPGNTIYF.